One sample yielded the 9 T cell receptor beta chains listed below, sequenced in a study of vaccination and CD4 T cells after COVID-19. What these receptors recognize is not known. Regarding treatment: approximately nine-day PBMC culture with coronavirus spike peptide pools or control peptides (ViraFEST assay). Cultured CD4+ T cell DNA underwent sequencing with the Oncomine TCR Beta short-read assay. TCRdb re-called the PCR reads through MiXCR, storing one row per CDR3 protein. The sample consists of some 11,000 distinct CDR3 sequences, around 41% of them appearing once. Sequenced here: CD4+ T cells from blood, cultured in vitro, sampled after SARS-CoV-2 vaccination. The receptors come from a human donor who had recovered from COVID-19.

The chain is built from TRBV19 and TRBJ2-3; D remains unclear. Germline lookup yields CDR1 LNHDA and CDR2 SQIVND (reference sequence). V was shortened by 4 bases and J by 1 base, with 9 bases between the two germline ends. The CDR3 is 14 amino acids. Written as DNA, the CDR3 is TGTGCCAGTAGTAGTTCCCCACGCACAGATACGCAGTATTTT. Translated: CASSSSPRTDTQYF.

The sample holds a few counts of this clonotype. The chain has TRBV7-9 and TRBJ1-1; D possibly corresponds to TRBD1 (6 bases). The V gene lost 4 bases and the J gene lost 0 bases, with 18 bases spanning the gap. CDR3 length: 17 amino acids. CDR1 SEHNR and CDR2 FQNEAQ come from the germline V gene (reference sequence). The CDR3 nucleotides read TGTGCCAGCAGCTCCAGGACAGCCTGGGGTATGAACACTGAAGCTTTCTTT. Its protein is CASSSRTAWGMNTEAFF.

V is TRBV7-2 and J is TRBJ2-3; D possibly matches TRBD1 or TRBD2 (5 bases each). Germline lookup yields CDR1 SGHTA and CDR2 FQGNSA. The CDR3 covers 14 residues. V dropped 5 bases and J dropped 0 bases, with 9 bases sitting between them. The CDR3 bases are TGTGCCAGCAGCCGGGACCGAAGCACAGATACGCAGTATTTT. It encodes CASSRDRSTDTQYF.

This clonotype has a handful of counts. DNA of the CDR3: TGTGCCAGCAGCTTAGGGCGGGAGGCAGATACGCAGTATTTT. It specifies CASSLGREADTQYF. The V gene is TRBV11-3, the J gene TRBJ2-3, with 8 bases identical to TRBD2. With V trimmed by 1 base and J by 4 bases, 1 base remained unmatched. CDR3 length: 14 amino acids. Germline V gene sequence: CDR1 SGHNT, CDR2 YENEEA.

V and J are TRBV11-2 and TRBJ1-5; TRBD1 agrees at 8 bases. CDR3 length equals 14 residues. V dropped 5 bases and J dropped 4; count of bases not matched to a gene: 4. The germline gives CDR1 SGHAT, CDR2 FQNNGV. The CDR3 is CASSDDRGNQPQHF. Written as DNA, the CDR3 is TGTGCCAGCAGCGACGACAGGGGTAATCAGCCCCAGCATTTT.

CDR3 nucleotides: TGCAGCGTCCAGGGAGGGGTATCGGATGGCTACACCTTC. Protein product: CSVQGGVSDGYTF. V is TRBV29-1 and J is TRBJ1-2; weak D call: TRBD1 (5 bases). Trimming left V 6 bases short and J 6 bases short, with 17 bases between. The CDR3 consists of 13 residues. The germline V gene has CDR1 SQVTM and CDR2 ANQGSEA.

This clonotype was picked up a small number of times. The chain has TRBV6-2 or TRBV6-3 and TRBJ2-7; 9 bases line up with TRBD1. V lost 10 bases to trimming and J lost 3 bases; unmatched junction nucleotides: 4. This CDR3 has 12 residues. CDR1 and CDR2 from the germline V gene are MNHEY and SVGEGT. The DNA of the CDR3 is TGTGCCACCACGGGACAGGGCTACGAGCAGTACTTC. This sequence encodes CATTGQGYEQYF.

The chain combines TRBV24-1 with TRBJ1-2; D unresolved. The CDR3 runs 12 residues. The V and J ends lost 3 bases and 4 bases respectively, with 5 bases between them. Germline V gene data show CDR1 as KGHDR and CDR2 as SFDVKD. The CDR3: CATSDKSYGYTF. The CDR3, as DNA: TGTGCCACCAGTGATAAGAGCTATGGCTACACCTTC.

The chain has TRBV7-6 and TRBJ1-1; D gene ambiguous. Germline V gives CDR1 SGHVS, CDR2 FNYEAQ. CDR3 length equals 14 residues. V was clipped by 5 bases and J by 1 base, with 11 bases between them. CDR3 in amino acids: CASSPQPRNTEAFF. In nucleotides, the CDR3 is TGTGCCAGCAGCCCTCAACCCAGGAACACTGAAGCTTTCTTT.